This T cell receptor beta chain was profiled in a study of cytomegalovirus exposure and HLA in healthy donors. After removal of 1 base from V and 1 base from J, the junction contained 5 bases not matched to a gene. The length of the CDR3 is 16 residues. In germline, CDR1 is LNHDA, CDR2 SQIVND (reference sequence). With respect to this clone: What it binds is not known.

General study results and limits: What a later analysis showed was that several of the most significant clusters appeared linked to common viral pathogens.

The PCR contained 60 Vbeta and 13 Jbeta primers. Some clones are missing from TCRdb's copy, which holds only in-frame ones; the method was immunoSEQ multiplex PCR. The sample includes some 96,000 clones, 64% of them seen just once. The TCR comes from a man aged 55 to 69 in good health and CMV-seronegative. The chain uses TRBV19 and TRBJ2-3; 7 nucleotides agree with TRBD2. The sample comprised PBMCs. In DNA, the CDR3 is TGTGCCAGTAGTATAGCGGTAGCGGGCGGCACAGATACGCAGTATTTT. This gives the protein CASSIAVAGGTDTQYF.